Listed below are T cell receptor beta chains from one sample, sequenced in a study of CD8 T cells in Susac syndrome. TCRdb recomputed calls from the immunoSEQ multiplex PCR reads with MiXCR, one row per CDR3 protein. Among about 180,000 distinct CDR3 sequences listed, approximately 94% were seen once. Input material: CD4+ T cells from PBMCs. These receptor sequences come from a human donor with multiple sclerosis. Both conserved end residues are part of each CDR3. A D gene is named only where the DNA matches it firmly. Size is stated for part of the rows, as once, few or many counts, or as a class when the clone is expanded.

TRBV13	TRBD1	TRBJ2-6	-	CASSLSQGLGGANVLTF	TGTGCCAGCAGCTTATCACAGGGGTTGGGAGGGGCCAACGTCCTGACTTTC
TRBV15	TRBD1	TRBJ2-3	-	CATSPLRQGQDTQYF	TGTGCCACCAGCCCTCTTCGACAGGGGCAGGATACGCAGTATTTT
TRBV7-2	-	TRBJ1-6	-	CASNLRGRADNSPLHF	TGTGCCAGCAACTTAAGGGGGAGGGCCGATAATTCACCCCTCCACTTT
TRBV7-2	-	TRBJ1-4	-	CASSHTGKSEKLFF	TGTGCCAGCAGCCACACAGGGAAGAGTGAAAAACTGTTTTTT
TRBV20-1	TRBD1	TRBJ2-6	-	CSARVTGAESGANVLTF	TGCAGTGCTAGAGTCACAGGGGCCGAGTCTGGGGCCAACGTCCTGACTTTC
TRBV29-1	-	TRBJ2-2	-	CSVEEGGVKANTGELFF	TGCAGCGTTGAAGAAGGAGGTGTGAAAGCGAACACCGGGGAGCTGTTTTTT
TRBV20-1	TRBD2	TRBJ2-1	-	CSARGGGPDGSYNEQFF	TGCAGTGCGAGGGGCGGGGGGCCTGACGGCTCCTACAATGAGCAGTTCTTC
TRBV6-5	TRBD1	TRBJ1-1	-	CASSGRTGGEAFF	TGTGCCAGCAGCGGCCGGACAGGGGGAGAAGCTTTCTTT
TRBV20-1	TRBD2	TRBJ2-5	-	CSLSSSGDETQYF	TGCAGTCTGAGTAGCAGCGGGGACGAGACCCAGTACTTC
TRBV6-5	-	TRBJ1-5	few	CASSEQENQPQHF	TGTGCCAGCAGTGAACAGGAGAATCAGCCCCAGCATTTT
TRBV7-9	-	TRBJ2-2	-	CASSNDGVVTHGELFF	TGTGCCAGCAGCAACGACGGGGTCGTGACTCACGGGGAGCTGTTTTTT
TRBV29-1	TRBD1	TRBJ1-1	-	CSVPTRNRGPTEAFF	TGCAGCGTTCCCACCCGCAACAGGGGGCCTACTGAAGCTTTCTTT
TRBV20-1	-	TRBJ2-2	-	CSAGTKGAVPGELFF	TGCAGTGCCGGCACAAAAGGAGCCGTTCCGGGGGAGCTGTTTTTT
TRBV4-1	TRBD1	TRBJ2-1	-	CASSQNRDRGPNEQFF	TGCGCCAGCAGCCAGAACCGGGACAGGGGCCCCAATGAGCAGTTCTTC
TRBV5-1	-	TRBJ2-7	few	CASSVNSYEQYF	TGCGCCAGCAGTGTAAACTCCTACGAGCAGTACTTC
TRBV2	-	TRBJ2-7	-	CASATSLTYEQYF	TGTGCCAGCGCGACCTCATTAACCTACGAGCAGTACTTC
TRBV7-9	-	TRBJ2-5	-	CASSAGQGGETQYF	TGTGCCAGCAGCGCCGGACAGGGAGGGGAGACCCAGTACTTC
TRBV6-1	-	TRBJ1-2	-	CASSRRSSRGSNYGYTF	TGTGCCAGCAGCCGCCGAAGTTCACGGGGGTCTAACTATGGCTACACCTTC
TRBV29-1	-	TRBJ1-2	once	CTSDGSGGYTF	TGCACCTCGGACGGATCTGGGGGCTACACCTTC
TRBV5-1	TRBD2	TRBJ2-1	-	CASSLVLAGARNEQFF	TGCGCCAGCAGCTTGGTCCTAGCGGGGGCTAGGAATGAGCAGTTCTTC
TRBV6-6	-	TRBJ2-7	-	CASSYGVGDYEQYF	TGTGCCAGCAGTTACGGGGTTGGGGACTACGAGCAGTACTTC
TRBV30	-	TRBJ2-5	-	CAGLPGTYSQETQYF	TGTGCCGGACTCCCCGGGACATACTCCCAAGAGACCCAGTACTTC
TRBV6-5	TRBD1	TRBJ1-2	once	CATQGVPNYGYTF	TGTGCCACCCAGGGGGTCCCAAACTATGGCTACACCTTC
TRBV7-9	-	TRBJ1-2	-	CASSLVQGLGYTF	TGTGCCAGCAGCTTAGTACAAGGGCTCGGCTACACCTTC
TRBV13	-	TRBJ2-7	-	CASSRGNHEQYF	TGTGCCAGCAGCCGGGGGAATCACGAGCAGTACTTC
TRBV20-1	-	TRBJ2-1	once	CSARGLGTSSYNEQFF	TGCAGTGCTAGAGGGCTTGGGACATCTTCCTACAATGAGCAGTTCTTC
TRBV6-6	-	TRBJ1-2	-	CSINGGRVYGYTF	TGTTCTATAAATGGGGGTCGGGTGTACGGCTACACCTTC
TRBV30	-	TRBJ1-2	-	CAWSPGRVGYGYTF	TGTGCCTGGAGTCCAGGGAGAGTTGGCTATGGCTACACCTTC
TRBV14	-	TRBJ1-4	-	CASSASGSGKLFF	TGTGCCAGCAGCGCCTCGGGGTCGGGGAAACTGTTTTTT